The 20 T cell receptor beta chains below all came from one sample that was sequenced in a study of T cell responses to AZD1222 COVID-19 vaccine. Method: immunoSEQ multiplex PCR; TCRdb's copy keeps in-frame clones and lacks some. This table holds approximately 84,000 clones, about nine tenths found once. The material sequenced was peripheral blood, taken on day 0 of AZD1222 vaccination. Every receptor here comes from an adult in good health.

V is TRBV10-3 and J is TRBJ2-5, with D perhaps TRBD2 (6 bases). The V gene lost 3 bases and the J gene lost 2 bases, with 10 bases spanning the gap. The germline gives CDR1 ENHRY, CDR2 SYGVKD. This CDR3 comprises 14 residues. The chain's CDR3 is CAISDGGVQETQYF. The CDR3 DNA is TGTGCCATCAGTGACGGAGGGGTGCAAGAGACCCAGTACTTC.

This rearrangement joins TRBV30 to TRBJ1-3; D remains ambiguous. This CDR3 spans 16 amino acids. Trimming took 2 bases from V and 0 from J, leaving 14 bases between them. The germline gives CDR1 GTSNPN, CDR2 SVGIG (reference sequence). CDR3 DNA sequence: TGTGCCTGGAGTCCCTCCCTGATGAGCTCTGGAAACACCATATATTTT. Its translation is CAWSPSLMSSGNTIYF.

V and J are TRBV6-9 and TRBJ2-1, with a possible D match to TRBD1 (5 bases). Trimming took 4 bases from V and 0 from J, leaving 10 bases between them. Germline CDR1 is MNHGY and CDR2 is SVAAGI. The CDR3 length is 15 residues. The CDR3 sequence is CASSSDTSSYNEQFF. CDR3 sequence (DNA): TGTGCCAGCAGTTCGGACACGAGCTCCTACAATGAGCAGTTCTTC.

V is TRBV4-2 and J is TRBJ2-6; 13 bases map to TRBD2. CDR1 is LGHNA, CDR2 YNFKEQ, per germline. Trimming at V came to 6 bases and at J to 13 bases, leaving 9 bases not matched to a gene. The CDR3 has 15 amino acids. In nucleotides, the CDR3 is TGTGCCAGCAGTCCGGGACTAGCGGGGATGGTGGTCCTGACTTTC. Its translation is CASSPGLAGMVVLTF.

The CDR3 DNA is TGTGCCAGCAGTTTTGACACAGATACGCAGTATTTT. It is translated as CASSFDTDTQYF. The rearrangement joins TRBV12-3 or TRBV12-4 to TRBJ2-3; no clear D gene. The V end was cut by 3 bases, the J end by 2 bases, with 3 bases between. The CDR3 is 12 amino acids.

The rearrangement links TRBV6-5 to TRBJ1-1, with D unresolved. CDR3 length: 14 residues. The germline V gene has CDR1 MNHEY and CDR2 SVGAGI. Trimming removed 6 bases at V and 0 bases at J, with 11 bases between. In DNA, the CDR3 is TGTGCCAGCAGATTCAGTAACATGAACACTGAAGCTTTCTTT. Protein product: CASRFSNMNTEAFF.

This clone was seen just once. The rearrangement links TRBV12-5 to TRBJ2-1, with D possibly TRBD2 on 5 matching bases. This CDR3 is built from 13 residues. V was cut by 6 bases and J by 10 bases, with 16 bases left in between. CDR1 and CDR2 (germline): LGHNT, FRNRAP. CDR3 sequence reads: CASGPGGSIEQFF. In DNA form, the CDR3 reads TGTGCTAGTGGCCCCGGAGGTTCGATCGAGCAGTTCTTC.

The chain links TRBV6-2 or TRBV6-3 to TRBJ2-1; the match to TRBD2 covers 11 bases. Losses at the gene ends were 2 bases for V and 7 bases for J; bases not matched to a gene: 7. This CDR3 comprises 16 residues. CDR1 is MNHEY and CDR2 is SVGEGT in the germline V gene. For the CDR3, the DNA is TGTGCCAGCAGTTACCTCCTGACTAGCGGGATGAATGAGCAGTTCTTC. Amino acids: CASSYLLTSGMNEQFF.

The chain uses TRBV5-1 and TRBJ1-6; D unclear. In germline, CDR1 is SGHRS, CDR2 YFSETQ. The CDR3 runs 14 residues. With 0 bases removed from V and 4 bases from J, the gap between germline ends came to 5 bases. In DNA form, the CDR3 reads TGCGCCAGCAGCTTGGGGTTTTATAATTCACCCCTCCACTTT. It codes for CASSLGFYNSPLHF. The entire variable domain, with the rest obtained from reference TRBV5-1 and TRBJ1-6, is as follows: KAGVTQTPRYLIKTRGQQVTLSCSPISGHRSVSWYQQTPGQGLQFLFEYFSETQRNKGNFPGRFSGRQFSNSRSEMNVSTLELGDSALYLCASSLGFYNSPLHFGNGTRLTVT.

Regarding this clone: At one boundary the junction diverges from the germline segment, which might be a read error. At the DNA level, this CDR3 is encoded by other sequences in the same sample as well. The chain combines TRBV14 with TRBJ1-2; maybe TRBD1 (5 bases). This CDR3 has 13 residues. Germline-derived CDR1 and CDR2 are SGHDN and FVKESK. The CDR3 nucleotides read TGTGCTAGCAGCCCCGGGGGTAACTATGGCTACACCTTC. This codes for CASSPGGNYGYTF.

The chain is built from TRBV6-2 or TRBV6-3 and TRBJ2-2; TRBD1 matches at 8 bases. Germline CDR1 and CDR2: MNHEY and SVGEGT. This CDR3 comprises 15 residues. With 5 bases clipped from V and 7 bases from J, the junction kept 9 bases outside the gene matches. The CDR3 loop is CASSTRTGNIGELFF. CDR3 nucleotide sequence: TGTGCCAGCAGTACCCGGACAGGGAATATCGGGGAGCTGTTTTTT.

This chain connects TRBV7-2 to TRBJ2-2, with D perhaps TRBD1 (5 bases). The germline V gene has CDR1 SGHTA and CDR2 FQGNSA. The CDR3 totals 15 residues. V gave up 5 bases and J gave up 3 bases, with 13 bases separating them. In DNA form, the CDR3 reads TGTGCCAGCAGCCCAAGACAGCTCTACACCGGGGAGCTGTTTTTT. Protein product: CASSPRQLYTGELFF.

J is TRBJ2-5 and V is TRBV15, with D unclear. Germline CDR1 is LNHNV and CDR2 is YYDKDF (reference sequence). V shed 5 bases and J shed 4 bases, with 5 bases lying between them. The CDR3 has 11 residues. The CDR3 spells CATSVGETQYF. The CDR3 DNA follows: TGTGCCACCAGCGTCGGAGAGACCCAGTACTTC.

This chain links TRBV11-2 with TRBJ1-1; D gene unclear. The CDR3 sequence is 13 residues long. In germline, CDR1 is SGHAT, CDR2 FQNNGV. Trimming cost V 3 bases and J 7 bases, with 12 bases left between them. In DNA form, the CDR3 reads TGTGCCAGCAGCTTGGGGTGGGGTAGTGAAGCTTTCTTT. Translation: CASSLGWGSEAFF.

The chain joins TRBV21-1 to TRBJ2-4; TRBD2 is the table's D call, not checked against the DNA. TRBV21-1 is a pseudogene locus. The CDR3 is 16 amino acids. The DNA of the CDR3 is TGTGCCAGCAGCCTCCGGTCCGGGATGGCCAAAAACATTCAGTACTTC. This translates into CASSLRSGMAKNIQYF.

The chain couples TRBV9 to TRBJ2-1, with a weak D call TRBD2 (6 bases). The CDR3 extends over 15 amino acids. CDR1 and CDR2 from the germline V gene are SGDLS and YYNGEE. Deletions cut 2 bases from V and 4 bases from J, with 13 bases between. The CDR3 reads CASSVGTGGYNEQFF. In nucleotides, the CDR3 is TGTGCCAGCAGCGTTGGGACTGGGGGATACAATGAGCAGTTCTTC.

The chain has TRBV10-1 and TRBJ2-7; D remains unclear. The germline V gene encodes CDR1 WNHNN and CDR2 SYGVQD (reference sequence). The CDR3 has 12 residues. V lost 5 bases, J lost 2 bases, and 7 bases lay in between. The CDR3 here is CASSLTPYEQYF. The DNA for the CDR3 is TGCGCCAGCAGTCTGACTCCCTACGAGCAGTACTTC.

V is TRBV27 and J is TRBJ2-1; 10 bases agree with TRBD2. Germline V gives CDR1 MNHEY, CDR2 SMNVEV (reference sequence). This CDR3 is 16 amino acids long. V lost 8 bases and J lost 8; bases outside the gene matches: 15. CDR3 nucleotide sequence: TGTGCCAGCTCTATTGGGCTAGCGGGAGTAATCGATGAGCAGTTCTTC. It encodes CASSIGLAGVIDEQFF.

This rearrangement joins TRBV14 to TRBJ2-1; TRBD2 is a possible D gene (7 bases). Trimming pared 4 bases from V and 4 bases from J, leaving 20 bases between. The length of the CDR3 is 17 residues. Germline CDR1 and CDR2: SGHDN and FVKESK. CDR3 bases: TGTGCCAGCAGCCCACCTCGTAGGGGGGGCGGGTACAATGAGCAGTTCTTC. Protein sequence: CASSPPRRGGGYNEQFF.

The V call is TRBV7-9, the J call TRBJ1-2, with a tentative D call TRBD1 (5 bases). CDR1 and CDR2 from the germline V gene are SEHNR and FQNEAQ (reference sequence). The CDR3 runs 16 residues. V lost 2 bases and J lost 1, with 14 bases in between. The CDR3 DNA follows: TGTGCCAGCAGCTTAATTCCCCGGGGCTTTAACTATGGCTACACCTTC. Translated: CASSLIPRGFNYGYTF. The whole variable domain, remainder taken from reference TRBV7-9 and TRBJ1-2, is DTGVSQNPRHKITKRGQNVTFRCDPISEHNRLYWYRQTLGQGPEFLTYFQNEAQLEKSRLLSDRFSAERPKGSFSTLEIQRTEQGDSAMYLCASSLIPRGFNYGYTFGSGTRLTVV.